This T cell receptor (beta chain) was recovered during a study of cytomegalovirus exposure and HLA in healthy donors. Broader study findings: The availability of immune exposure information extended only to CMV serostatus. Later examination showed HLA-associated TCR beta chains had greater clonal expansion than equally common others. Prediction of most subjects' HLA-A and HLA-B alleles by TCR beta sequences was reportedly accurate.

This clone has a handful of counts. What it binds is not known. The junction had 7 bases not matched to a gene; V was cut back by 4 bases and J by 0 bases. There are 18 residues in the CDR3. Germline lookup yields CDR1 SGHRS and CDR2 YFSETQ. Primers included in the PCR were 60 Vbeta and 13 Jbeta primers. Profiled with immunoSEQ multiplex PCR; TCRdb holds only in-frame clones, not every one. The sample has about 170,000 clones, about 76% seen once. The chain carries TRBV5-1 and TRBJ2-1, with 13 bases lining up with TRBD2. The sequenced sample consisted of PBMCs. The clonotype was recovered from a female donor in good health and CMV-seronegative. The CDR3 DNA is TGCGCCAGCAGCGGTGGACTAGCGGGGGTACGCTCCTACAATGAGCAGTTCTTC. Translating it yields CASSGGLAGVRSYNEQFF.